Below are 23 T cell receptor beta chains sequenced from a single sample in a study of blood T cells in healthy people across ages. Primers used in a second PCR of about 7 to 12 cycles were a sample-barcoded 5' primer and a J-beta primer mix. TCRdb itself ran the 5' RACE reads through MiXCR, one entry per CDR3 protein. The sample contains around 1,600,000 distinct CDR3 sequences, about 45% of which appear only once. Sequenced input: blood. Receptors originate from a woman in her late teens or twenties in good health.

This clonotype has only a few counts. This chain uses TRBV4-1 with TRBJ2-5, with D hard to call. The J call may be faulty, since TRBJ2-7 better matches the DNA end. Germline loops: CDR1 MGHRA, CDR2 YSYEKL. This CDR3 has 15 amino acids. Here the CDR3 reads CASSHVPGDTYEQYF. The CDR3 DNA sequence: TGCGCCAGCAGCCATGTCCCTGGGGATACCTACGAGCAGTACTTC.

Here the CDR3 DNA reads TGTGCCAGCAGTGAAGTGGCAGGCGGCAATCAGCCCCAGCATTTT. It specifies CASSEVAGGNQPQHF. The chain employs TRBV6-1 and TRBJ1-5; D unclear. The V gene lost 1 base and the J gene lost 2 bases, with 9 bases spanning the gap. Germline V gene lookup returns CDR1 MNHNS and CDR2 SASEGT. The CDR3 covers 15 residues.

This clonotype was observed a handful of times. This sequence joins TRBV10-3 and TRBJ2-7, with a possible D match to TRBD2 (5 bases). The CDR3 sequence is 12 residues long. V dropped 0 bases and J dropped 9 bases, with 9 bases sitting between them. From germline, CDR1 is ENHRY and CDR2 SYGVKD. Here the CDR3 reads CAISESGVRQYF. CDR3 nucleotide sequence: TGTGCCATCAGTGAGTCGGGAGTGAGGCAGTACTTC.

The chain uses TRBV7-3 and TRBJ1-2; a possible D gene is TRBD1 (6 bases). V lost 5 bases and J 8 bases, leaving 15 bases between the germline ends. Germline V gene lookup returns CDR1 SGHTA and CDR2 FQGTGA. The CDR3 sequence is 13 residues long. CDR3 region: CASSEYRQEGYTF. The CDR3 DNA reads as TGTGCCAGCAGCGAGTATCGACAGGAGGGCTACACCTTC.

CDR3 DNA sequence: TGTGCCAGCAGCTTAGCGAGAGGACTAGCGGGGCCCCAAGAGACCCAGTACTTC. Protein product: CASSLARGLAGPQETQYF. The V and J genes are TRBV7-8 and TRBJ2-5; the match to TRBD2 covers 12 bases. The CDR3 covers 18 residues. V lost 0 bases, J lost 1 base, and 6 bases stayed unmatched. Germline lookup yields CDR1 SGHVS and CDR2 FQNEAQ.

The chain carries TRBV20-1 and TRBJ2-1; TRBD1 might be the D (5 bases). Germline V gene data show CDR1 as DFQATT and CDR2 as SNEGSKA (reference sequence). Trimming took 3 bases from V and 6 from J, leaving 15 bases between them. The CDR3 has 14 amino acids. CDR3 sequence reads: CSASPGQIGNEQFF. The CDR3, as DNA: TGCAGTGCTAGCCCAGGGCAGATCGGCAATGAGCAGTTCTTC.

This chain connects TRBV20-1 to TRBJ1-1; D is possibly TRBD1 (5 bases). Germline V gene data show CDR1 as DFQATT and CDR2 as SNEGSKA (reference sequence). This CDR3 contains 14 residues. The ends were cut back, 5 bases at V and 1 base at J, with 14 bases in the middle. The CDR3 protein is CSAVPGRPNTEAFF. DNA of the CDR3: TGCAGTGCTGTCCCGGGACGACCGAACACTGAAGCTTTCTTT.

This clonotype is a singleton in its sample. The rearrangement links TRBV4-2 to TRBJ1-5; weak D call: TRBD1 (5 bases). Trimming removed 0 bases from V and 9 bases from J, with 12 bases in between. The CDR3 is 14 amino acids. Germline V gene sequence: CDR1 LGHNA, CDR2 YNFKEQ. Written as DNA, the CDR3 is TGTGCCAGCAGCCAAGATATGGGGGAGAGGCCCCAGCATTTT. Translation gives CASSQDMGERPQHF.

The gene calls are TRBV20-1 and TRBJ2-7; perhaps TRBD2 as D (5 bases). Gene TRBJ2-5 matches the end of the DNA better, so the J call may be wrong. The CDR3 loop spans 10 amino acids. The germline CDR1 and CDR2 sequences are DFQATT and SNEGSKA (reference sequence). CDR3 loop: CSATEGTQYF. The CDR3 region has the DNA TGCAGTGCTACAGAGGGGACCCAGTACTTC.

The chain couples TRBV20-1 to TRBJ2-1; 8 nucleotides match TRBD2. Looked up from germline, CDR1 is DFQATT and CDR2 is SNEGSKA (reference sequence). This CDR3 has 19 residues. V shed 0 bases and J 2 bases; nucleotides not matched to a gene: 15. CDR3 residues: CSARDGAGGVNGTYNEQFF. CDR3 DNA: TGCAGTGCTAGAGATGGGGCGGGAGGTGTTAATGGCACCTACAATGAGCAGTTCTTC.

This clonotype showed up just a few times. The rearrangement uses TRBV30 and TRBJ1-2; D gene uncertain. CDR3 length: 12 residues. Per the germline V gene, CDR1 is GTSNPN and CDR2 is SVGIG (reference sequence). V gave up 0 bases and J gave up 7 bases, with 9 bases separating them. DNA of the CDR3: TGTGCCTGGAGTGTAAGCCCTTCTGGCTACACCTTC. This codes for CAWSVSPSGYTF.

The chain carries TRBV11-2 and TRBJ2-3; D is perhaps TRBD1 (8 bases). Germline lookup yields CDR1 SGHAT and CDR2 FQNNGV. Between the trimmed V and J ends, which lost 5 bases and 0 bases, there was a span of 15 bases. CDR3 size: 16 residues. In nucleotides, the CDR3 is TGTGCCAGCAGCCGTTCACAGGGGGGGAGCACAGATACGCAGTATTTT. Protein product: CASSRSQGGSTDTQYF.

The chain joins TRBV4-2 to TRBJ1-2, with 7 bases identical to TRBD1. Losses at the gene ends were 0 bases for V and 4 bases for J; bases not matched to a gene: 5. The CDR3 covers 15 residues. The germline CDR1 and CDR2 sequences are LGHNA and YNFKEQ. CDR3 in DNA: TGTGCCAGCAGCCAAGATGGGACAGCCACCTATGGCTACACCTTC. Translation: CASSQDGTATYGYTF.

The V gene is TRBV4-3, the J gene TRBJ2-7; D not resolved. The CDR3 is 13 residues long. Germline values: CDR1 LGHNA, CDR2 YSLEER. V was pared by 0 bases and J by 6 bases, with 9 bases between. This chain's CDR3 is CASSQEPGSEQYF. The CDR3 bases are TGCGCCAGCAGCCAAGAGCCAGGCTCCGAGCAGTACTTC.

The V gene is TRBV15, the J gene TRBJ2-7; D is uncertain. This CDR3 is 13 amino acids long. CDR1 is LNHNV and CDR2 is YYDKDF in the germline V gene (reference sequence). Deletions cut 4 bases from V and 4 bases from J, with 11 bases between. In nucleotides, the CDR3 is TGTGCCACCAGCATAACTCCGAGATACGAGCAGTACTTC. Translation gives CATSITPRYEQYF. Full variable domain (outside the CDR3, taken from reference TRBV15 and TRBJ2-7): DAMVIQNPRYQVTQFGKPVTLSCSQTLNHNVMYWYQQKSSQAPKLLFHYYDKDFNNEADTPDNFQSRRPNTSFCFLDIRSPGLGDTAMYLCATSITPRYEQYFGPGTRLTVT.

Many counts were recorded for this clonotype. Here the CDR3 DNA reads TGTGCCAGCAGTTACCCGGGACTAGCAGGCAATGAGCAGTTCTTC. Its translation: CASSYPGLAGNEQFF. The rearrangement uses TRBV6-2 or TRBV6-3 and TRBJ2-1; TRBD2 matches at 9 bases. Germline CDR1 and CDR2: MNHEY and SVGEGT. This CDR3 is built from 15 residues. J gave up 6 bases and V 2 bases, and 5 bases lay outside the gene matches.

This chain uses TRBV11-3 with TRBJ2-1; possible D gene TRBD1, 6 bases. V was shortened by 1 base and J by 10 bases, with 11 bases between the two germline ends. Germline CDR1 reads SGHNT; CDR2 reads YENEEA. There are 13 residues in the CDR3. The CDR3, as DNA: TGTGCCAGCAGCTTAGGGGCTGGGACAGAGCAGTTCTTC. Its translation: CASSLGAGTEQFF.

The chain employs TRBV29-1 and TRBJ2-5; 8 nucleotides line up with TRBD2. The CDR3 runs to 12 residues. From germline, CDR1 is SQVTM and CDR2 ANQGSEA. V was pared by 6 bases and J by 11 bases, with 11 bases of the junction left unmatched. The CDR3 coding sequence is TGCAGCGTAGCAGGACTAGCAGGGGAGCAGTACTTC. Its protein product is CSVAGLAGEQYF.

This clonotype was seen a few times. The rearrangement links TRBV7-2 to TRBJ2-3; 9 positions agree with TRBD1. Trimming took 7 bases from V and 4 from J; bases not matched to a gene: 9. Germline CDR1 is SGHTA and CDR2 is FQGNSA. The CDR3 loop spans 15 amino acids. The CDR3 nucleotides are TGTGCCAGCACCTCCGGACAGGGGCGAGCAGATACGCAGTATTTT. It yields the protein CASTSGQGRADTQYF.

The rearrangement joins TRBV6-1 to TRBJ2-7; 8 bases align to TRBD1. V lost 3 bases and J lost 1; bases outside the gene matches: 5. This CDR3 contains 15 residues. The germline CDR1 and CDR2 sequences are MNHNS and SASEGT. In DNA, the CDR3 is TGTGCCAGCAGTGACATGACAGGGGCGTCCTACGAGCAGTACTTC. It encodes CASSDMTGASYEQYF.

The V call is TRBV7-2, the J call TRBJ2-1; 10 bases agree with TRBD2. The germline gives CDR1 SGHTA, CDR2 FQGNSA. This CDR3 is built from 16 residues. J was trimmed by 4 bases and V by 2 bases; bases with no gene match: 5. The CDR3 spells CASSLSSGSGYNEQFF. DNA of the CDR3: TGTGCCAGCAGCTTATCTAGCGGGAGTGGATACAATGAGCAGTTCTTC.

DNA for the CDR3: TGCAGCGTCGCGTACCGACTAGCGGTCTACAATGAGCAGTACTTC. It codes for CSVAYRLAVYNEQYF. The chain uses TRBV29-1 and TRBJ2-1, with 9 bases lining up with TRBD2. Gene TRBJ2-7 matches the end of the DNA better, so the J call may be wrong. The germline V gene has CDR1 SQVTM and CDR2 ANQGSEA. This CDR3 has 15 residues.

The gene calls are TRBV7-3 and TRBJ1-2; D is uncertain. Between the trimmed V and J ends, which lost 2 bases and 0 bases, there was a span of 13 bases. The CDR3 totals 16 residues. The germline gives CDR1 SGHTA, CDR2 FQGTGA. CDR3 sequence (DNA): TGTGCCAGCAGCTTAGGGATGTCAGTTTCTAACTATGGCTACACCTTC. Protein product: CASSLGMSVSNYGYTF.